These 15 T cell receptor beta chains originate from one sample sequenced in a study of blood T cell repertoires in COVID-19. Produced via immunoSEQ multiplex PCR; TCRdb's table is partial and in-frame only. The top ten clones hold roughly 2.3% of a sample with about 220,000 clones, more than 65% of them seen once. Specimen: peripheral blood. Receptors originate from a woman aged 55-75 years with acute or convalescent COVID-19.

Points on this clone: An end of the junction differs from the germline gene, which may be a read error. The rearrangement uses TRBV27 and TRBJ1-4; D may be TRBD1 (5 bases). From germline, CDR1 is MNHEY and CDR2 SMNVEV (reference sequence). This CDR3 region has 14 residues. The CDR3 protein is CASSLTGTKEKLFF. The CDR3 nucleotides read TGTGCCAGCAGTTTGACCGGGACTAAGGAAAAACTGTTTTTT.

This chain joins TRBV13 and TRBJ2-1; a possible D gene is TRBD2 (6 bases). The V end was cut by 4 bases, the J end by 9 bases, with 13 bases between. The germline V gene encodes CDR1 PRHDT and CDR2 FYEKMQ (reference sequence). The CDR3 is 13 residues long. CDR3 in DNA: TGTGCCAGCAGCTCTTCGGGGGTGGGTGAGCAGTTCTTC. It translates to CASSSSGVGEQFF.

The chain combines TRBV7-8 with TRBJ1-6; no reliable D call. CDR1 SGHVS and CDR2 FQNEAQ come from the germline V gene. The CDR3 has 13 residues. V was pared by 5 bases and J by 6 bases, with 8 bases between. CDR3 sequence reads: CASSPYSNSPLHF. As DNA, the CDR3 is TGTGCCAGCAGCCCTTACTCTAATTCACCCCTCCACTTT.

The chain couples TRBV2 to TRBJ2-5; 9 positions match TRBD2. Germline V lookup: CDR1 SNHLY, CDR2 FYNNEI. CDR3 length: 13 amino acids. V lost 11 bases and J lost 7; bases outside the gene matches: 11. Written as DNA, the CDR3 is TGTGCCGTTCGGACTAGCGCCGGGGGGACCCAGTACTTC. Its protein product is CAVRTSAGGTQYF.

The V call is TRBV2, the J call TRBJ1-1; the D is unclear. V was trimmed by 5 bases and J by 2 bases, leaving 6 bases between them. The CDR3 is 12 amino acids. Germline CDR1 and CDR2: SNHLY and FYNNEI. Written as DNA, the CDR3 is TGTGCCAGCAGTAACAGTAACACTGAAGCTTTCTTT. It specifies CASSNSNTEAFF.

This sequence joins TRBV6-5 and TRBJ1-4; D is ambiguous. Germline V lookup: CDR1 MNHEY, CDR2 SVGAGI. V was clipped by 5 bases and J by 4 bases, with 8 bases between them. The CDR3 consists of 13 residues. The CDR3 sequence is CASSNRGNEKLFF. As DNA, the CDR3 is TGTGCCAGCAGTAACCGCGGTAATGAAAAACTGTTTTTT.

The V gene is TRBV4-3, the J gene TRBJ2-1, with D possibly TRBD2 on 7 matching bases. Germline assignment: CDR1 LGHNA and CDR2 YSLEER. V was pared by 1 base and J by 3 bases, with 19 bases between. CDR3 length: 18 residues. The chain's CDR3 is CASSQVILGAGDYNEQFF. Written as DNA, the CDR3 is TGCGCCAGCAGCCAAGTCATCCTGGGGGCGGGGGACTACAATGAGCAGTTCTTC.

V gene TRBV6-5 combines with J gene TRBJ1-1; D is unclear. Germline CDR1 is MNHEY and CDR2 is SVGAGI. The V end lost 8 bases, the J end lost 9 bases, and 13 bases lay between the germline ends. The CDR3 is made up of 11 amino acids. The CDR3 DNA follows: TGTGCCAGCGAGCGTGTAGGTCAAGCTTTCTTT. It specifies CASERVGQAFF.

The J gene is TRBJ1-2, the V gene TRBV5-1, with 8 positions matching TRBD1. This CDR3 is 14 amino acids long. V lost 4 bases, J lost 7 bases, and 9 bases stayed unmatched. CDR1 is SGHRS and CDR2 is YFSETQ in the germline V gene. The CDR3 spells CASSDGGQVAGYTF. CDR3 in DNA: TGCGCCAGCAGCGACGGGGGACAGGTCGCTGGCTACACCTTC.

J is TRBJ1-2 and V is TRBV29-1; possibly TRBD1 for D (6 bases). Between the trimmed V and J ends, which lost 7 bases and 5 bases, there was a span of 14 bases. The CDR3 loop spans 12 amino acids. Per germline, CDR1 SQVTM and CDR2 ANQGSEA. The CDR3 region is CSAEDRSYGYTF. CDR3 bases: TGCAGCGCAGAAGACAGGTCGTATGGCTACACCTTC.

The chain carries TRBV7-9 and TRBJ2-5; weak D call: TRBD1 (6 bases). Trimming took off 5 bases at V and 1 base at J, with 14 bases between the two ends. The CDR3 extends over 15 amino acids. Germline-derived CDR1 and CDR2 are SEHNR and FQNEAQ (reference sequence). The CDR3 coding sequence is TGTGCCAGCAGCCAGGACCGGGACACCCAAGAGACCCAGTACTTC. Amino acid sequence: CASSQDRDTQETQYF.

The rearrangement uses TRBV6-2 or TRBV6-3 and TRBJ1-5, with D maybe TRBD1 (5 bases). V lost 4 bases to trimming and J lost 4 bases, with 20 bases between them. Germline-derived CDR1 and CDR2 are MNHEY and SVGEGT. There are 17 residues in the CDR3. The CDR3 reads CASSSRVSAHFNQPQHF. The DNA of the CDR3 is TGTGCCAGCAGTTCCAGGGTCTCTGCCCACTTTAATCAGCCCCAGCATTTT.

The rearrangement uses TRBV11-2 and TRBJ2-7; D unresolved. The CDR3 spans 11 residues. The germline V and J ends were trimmed by 3 bases and 2 bases, with 2 bases remaining between them. CDR1 SGHAT and CDR2 FQNNGV come from the germline V gene. The DNA of the CDR3 is TGTGCCAGCAGCTTCACCTACGAGCAGTACTTC. This codes for CASSFTYEQYF. Using reference TRBV11-2 and TRBJ2-7 for the parts outside the CDR3, the full variable domain is EAGVAQSPRYKIIEKRQSVAFWCNPISGHATLYWYQQILGQGPKLLIQFQNNGVVDDSQLPKDRFSAERLKGVDSTLKIQPAKLEDSAVYLCASSFTYEQYFGPGTRLTVT.

The genes are TRBV6-5 and TRBJ2-2; D remains ambiguous. The CDR3 loop spans 12 amino acids. Per germline, CDR1 MNHEY and CDR2 SVGAGI. Trimming cost V 6 bases and J 11 bases, with 13 bases left between them. CDR3 in DNA: TGTGCCAGCAGGCCGGGTCTCAAAGAGCTGTTTTTT. This translates into CASRPGLKELFF.

This chain joins TRBV9 and TRBJ2-2; D remains ambiguous. V lost 3 bases to trimming and J lost 2 bases, with 11 bases between them. This CDR3 is 15 amino acids long. Per the germline V gene, CDR1 is SGDLS and CDR2 is YYNGEE. Here the CDR3 DNA reads TGTGCCAGCAGCGAAACACACCCAAACACCGGGGAGCTGTTTTTT. It is translated as CASSETHPNTGELFF.